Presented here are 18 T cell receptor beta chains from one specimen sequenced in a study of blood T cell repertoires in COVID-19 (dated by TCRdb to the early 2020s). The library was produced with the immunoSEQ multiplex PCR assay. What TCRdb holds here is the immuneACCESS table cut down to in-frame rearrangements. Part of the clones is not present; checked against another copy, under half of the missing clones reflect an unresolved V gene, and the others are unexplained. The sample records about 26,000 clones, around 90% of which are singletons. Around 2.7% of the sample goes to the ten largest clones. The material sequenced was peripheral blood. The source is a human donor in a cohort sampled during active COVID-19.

In DNA form, the CDR3 reads TGTGCCAGCAGTTTGCGTCACTACAATGAGCAGTTCTTC. Translated, it gives CASSLRHYNEQFF. The V call is TRBV28, the J call TRBJ2-1, with no clear D. The germline CDR1 and CDR2 sequences are MDHEN and SYDVKM. V shed 3 bases and J shed 3 bases, with 6 bases lying between them. The CDR3 loop spans 13 amino acids.

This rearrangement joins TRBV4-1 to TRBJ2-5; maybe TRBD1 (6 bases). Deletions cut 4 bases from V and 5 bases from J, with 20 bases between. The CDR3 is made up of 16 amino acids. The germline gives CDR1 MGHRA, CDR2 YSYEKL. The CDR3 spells CASSRKQGNSVETQYF. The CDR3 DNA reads TGCGCCAGCAGCCGGAAACAGGGCAATTCAGTGGAGACCCAGTACTTC.

This chain's CDR3 is CSASRSSGSYEQYF. The CDR3, as DNA: TGCAGTGCTAGTAGGTCTAGCGGGAGTTACGAGCAGTACTTC. This chain uses TRBV20-1 with TRBJ2-7; 10 nucleotides match TRBD2. V shed 3 bases and J 4 bases; nucleotides not matched to a gene: 6. From germline, CDR1 is DFQATT and CDR2 SNEGSKA (reference sequence). This CDR3 has 14 residues.

The CDR3 DNA is TGTGCCAGCAGCTTGGTACGCAAGACGAGGGAGACCCAGTACTTC. It translates to CASSLVRKTRETQYF. The rearrangement uses TRBV5-8 and TRBJ2-5, with D uncertain. This CDR3 spans 15 amino acids. The V and J ends lost 0 bases and 5 bases respectively, with 14 bases between them. Germline lookup yields CDR1 SGHTS and CDR2 YDEGEE.

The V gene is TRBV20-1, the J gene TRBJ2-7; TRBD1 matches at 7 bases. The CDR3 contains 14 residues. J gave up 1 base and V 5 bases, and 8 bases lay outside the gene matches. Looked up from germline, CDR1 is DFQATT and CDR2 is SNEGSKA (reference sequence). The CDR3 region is CSARGDSGSYEQYF. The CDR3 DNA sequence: TGCAGTGCTCGTGGGGACAGTGGGTCCTACGAGCAGTACTTC.

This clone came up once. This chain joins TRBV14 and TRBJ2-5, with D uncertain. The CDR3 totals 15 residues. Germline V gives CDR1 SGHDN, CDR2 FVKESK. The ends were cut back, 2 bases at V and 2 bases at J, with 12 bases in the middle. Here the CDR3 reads CASSQPLGGQETQYF. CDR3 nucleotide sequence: TGTGCCAGCAGCCAACCCCTAGGTGGGCAAGAGACCCAGTACTTC. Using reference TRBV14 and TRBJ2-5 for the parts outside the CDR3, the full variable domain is EAGVTQFPSHSVIEKGQTVTLRCDPISGHDNLYWYRRVMGKEIKFLLHFVKESKQDESGMPNNRFLAERTGGTYSTLKVQPAELEDSGVYFCASSQPLGGQETQYFGPGTRLLVL.

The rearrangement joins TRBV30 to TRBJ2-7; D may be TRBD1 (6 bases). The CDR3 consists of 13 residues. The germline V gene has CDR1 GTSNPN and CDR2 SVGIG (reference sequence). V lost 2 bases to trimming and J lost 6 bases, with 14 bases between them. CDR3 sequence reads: CAWSSNRVAEQYF. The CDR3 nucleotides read TGTGCCTGGAGTTCGAACAGGGTCGCCGAGCAGTACTTC.

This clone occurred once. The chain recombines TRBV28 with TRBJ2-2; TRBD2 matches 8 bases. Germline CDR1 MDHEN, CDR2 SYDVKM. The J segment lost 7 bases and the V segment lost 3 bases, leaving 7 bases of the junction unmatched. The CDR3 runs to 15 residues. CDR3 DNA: TGTGCCAGCAGTTTGGCCGGGACTAGGGGCGGGGAGCTGTTTTTT. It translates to CASSLAGTRGGELFF.

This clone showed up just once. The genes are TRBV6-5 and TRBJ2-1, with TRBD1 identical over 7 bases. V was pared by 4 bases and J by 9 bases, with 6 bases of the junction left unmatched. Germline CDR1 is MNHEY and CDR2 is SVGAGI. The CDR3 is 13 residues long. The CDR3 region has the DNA TGTGCCAGCAGTTCGGTAGGGGGCATTGAGCAGTTCTTC. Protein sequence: CASSSVGGIEQFF.

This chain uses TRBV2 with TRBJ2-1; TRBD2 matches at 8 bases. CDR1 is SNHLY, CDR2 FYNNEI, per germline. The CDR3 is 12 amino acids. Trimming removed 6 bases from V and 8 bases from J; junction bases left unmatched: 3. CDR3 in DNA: TGTGCCAGCAGGGAGGGACTAGATGAGCAGTTCTTC. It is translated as CASREGLDEQFF.

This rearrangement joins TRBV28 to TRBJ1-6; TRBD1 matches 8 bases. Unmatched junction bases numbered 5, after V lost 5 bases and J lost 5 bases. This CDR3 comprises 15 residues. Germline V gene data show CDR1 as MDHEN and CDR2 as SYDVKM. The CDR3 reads CASSGGTGDNSPLHF. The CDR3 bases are TGTGCCAGCAGTGGAGGGACAGGAGATAATTCACCCCTCCACTTT.

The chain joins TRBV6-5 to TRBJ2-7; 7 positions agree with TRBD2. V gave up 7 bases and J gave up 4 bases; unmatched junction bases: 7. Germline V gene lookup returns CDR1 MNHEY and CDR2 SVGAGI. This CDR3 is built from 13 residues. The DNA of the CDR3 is TGTGCCAGCATGGCTAGCGGCAGATACGAGCAGTACTTC. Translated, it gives CASMASGRYEQYF.

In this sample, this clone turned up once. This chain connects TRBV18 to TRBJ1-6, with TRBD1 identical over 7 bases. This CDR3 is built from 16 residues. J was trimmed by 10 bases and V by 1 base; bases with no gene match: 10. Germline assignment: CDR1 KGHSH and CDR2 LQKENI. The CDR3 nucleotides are TGTGCCAGCTCACCACAAGGGGGCAGGACTGGATCACCCCTCCACTTT. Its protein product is CASSPQGGRTGSPLHF.

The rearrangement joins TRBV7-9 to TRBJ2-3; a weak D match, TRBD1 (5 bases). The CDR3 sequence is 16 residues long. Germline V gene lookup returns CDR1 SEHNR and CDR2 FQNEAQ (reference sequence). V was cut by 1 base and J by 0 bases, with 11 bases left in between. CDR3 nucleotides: TGTGCCAGCAGCTTAGTCGTGGGGCCTAGCACAGATACGCAGTATTTT. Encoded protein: CASSLVVGPSTDTQYF.

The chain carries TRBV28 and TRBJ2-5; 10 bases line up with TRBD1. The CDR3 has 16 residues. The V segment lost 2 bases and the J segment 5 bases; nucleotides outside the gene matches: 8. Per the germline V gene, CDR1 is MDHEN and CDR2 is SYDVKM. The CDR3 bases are TGTGCCAGCAGTTTACCCGGGACAGGGGTTGAGGAGACCCAGTACTTC. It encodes CASSLPGTGVEETQYF.

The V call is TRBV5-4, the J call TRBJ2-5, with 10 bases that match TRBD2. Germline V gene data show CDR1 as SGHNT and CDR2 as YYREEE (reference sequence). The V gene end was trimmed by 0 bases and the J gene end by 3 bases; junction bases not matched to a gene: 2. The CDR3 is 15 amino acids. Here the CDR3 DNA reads TGTGCCAGCAGCTTGGCTGGGACTAGCGAAGAGACCCAGTACTTC. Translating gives CASSLAGTSEETQYF.

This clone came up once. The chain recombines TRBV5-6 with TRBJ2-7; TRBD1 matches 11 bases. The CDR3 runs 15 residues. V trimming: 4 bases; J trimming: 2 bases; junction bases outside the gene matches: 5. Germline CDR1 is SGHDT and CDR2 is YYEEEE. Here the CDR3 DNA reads TGTGCCAGCAGCCAAAAGGGACAGGGGGCCTACGAGCAGTACTTC. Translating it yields CASSQKGQGAYEQYF. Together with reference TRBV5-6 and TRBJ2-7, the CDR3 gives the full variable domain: DAGVTQSPTHLIKTRGQQVTLRCSPKSGHDTVSWYQQALGQGPQFIFQYYEEEERQRGNFPDRFSGHQFPNYSSELNVNALLLGDSALYLCASSQKGQGAYEQYFGPGTRLTVT.

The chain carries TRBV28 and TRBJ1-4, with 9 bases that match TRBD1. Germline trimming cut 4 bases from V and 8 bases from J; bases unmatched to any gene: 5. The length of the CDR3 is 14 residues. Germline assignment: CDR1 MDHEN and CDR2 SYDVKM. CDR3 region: CASSWGQGLEKLFF. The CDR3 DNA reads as TGTGCCAGCAGTTGGGGACAGGGACTCGAAAAACTGTTTTTT. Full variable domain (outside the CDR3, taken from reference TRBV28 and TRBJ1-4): DVKVTQSSRYLVKRTGEKVFLECVQDMDHENMFWYRQDPGLGLRLIYFSYDVKMKEKGDIPEGYSVSREKKERFSLILESASTNQTSMYLCASSWGQGLEKLFFGSGTQLSVL.